These 11 T cell receptor beta chains came from one sample sequenced in a study of T cells in Graves' hyperthyroidism and ophthalmopathy. Amplified TCR beta CDR3 regions derived from RNA transcripts. An initial round of RT-PCR targeting the TCR CDR3 relied on the HTBI primer set. In TCRdb, the multiplex PCR reads were re-called with MiXCR into one record per CDR3 protein. The sample contains nearly 750,000 distinct CDR3 sequences, roughly a third of which appear only once. The specimen was blood. These receptors were obtained from a woman aged 35 to 49 with Graves' hyperthyroidism.

The chain has TRBV29-1 and TRBJ1-2; no definite D call. Per germline, CDR1 SQVTM and CDR2 ANQGSEA. This CDR3 comprises 14 residues. Trimming removed 4 bases from V and 4 bases from J, with 16 bases in between. This CDR3 reads CSVVVFEDGYGYTF. The DNA of the CDR3 is TGCAGCGTTGTTGTATTTGAGGACGGCTATGGCTACACCTTC.

This clonotype was detected many times. This chain uses TRBV20-1 with TRBJ1-6; TRBD1 is a possible D gene (5 bases). The CDR3 is made up of 13 amino acids. Germline lookup yields CDR1 DFQATT and CDR2 SNEGSKA (reference sequence). Trimming left V 3 bases short and J 8 bases short, with 11 bases between. DNA of the CDR3: TGCAGTGCTAGCGCCAGGGATGATTCACCCCTCCACTTT. Protein product: CSASARDDSPLHF.

This clonotype was seen a handful of times. The V gene is TRBV28, the J gene TRBJ2-6; D is undetermined. The CDR3 has 15 residues. In germline, CDR1 is MDHEN, CDR2 SYDVKM. Trimming cost V 7 bases and J 3 bases, with 13 bases left between them. As DNA, the CDR3 is TGTGCCAGCATTCCTTCTTTATTTGGGGCCAACGTCCTGACTTTC. Protein product: CASIPSLFGANVLTF.

The chain has TRBV29-1 and TRBJ2-5; D unresolved. Germline-derived CDR1 and CDR2 are SQVTM and ANQGSEA. The CDR3 consists of 13 residues. Between the trimmed V and J ends, which lost 7 bases and 2 bases, there was a span of 14 bases. CDR3 residues: CSDRSTFQETQYF. CDR3 DNA: TGCAGCGATAGGTCTACTTTTCAAGAGACCCAGTACTTC.

The chain uses TRBV19 and TRBJ2-7, with D tentatively TRBD2 (5 bases). Trimming shortened V by 5 bases and J by 7 bases, and 21 bases separated the two germline ends. This CDR3 comprises 15 residues. Germline V gene sequence: CDR1 LNHDA, CDR2 SQIVND (reference sequence). In DNA, the CDR3 is TGTGCCAGTAGTCACTCGGACGTGACTACGGGGGAGCAGTACTTC. Its translation is CASSHSDVTTGEQYF.

This clonotype was detected only a few times. This sequence joins TRBV19 and TRBJ1-5, with 7 bases lining up with TRBD1. Germline lookup yields CDR1 LNHDA and CDR2 SQIVND (reference sequence). The V gene end was trimmed by 9 bases and the J gene end by 4 bases; junction bases not matched to a gene: 12. The CDR3 is 15 residues long. In nucleotides, the CDR3 is TGTGCCAGCCACCGACAGGGCACGGGGAATCAGCCCCAGCATTTT. Its protein is CASHRQGTGNQPQHF.

This clonotype was seen only once. Here the CDR3 DNA reads TGCAGTGCTAGAGATGGACAGGGGGCTGAGGTCCATAATTCACCCCTCCACTTT. Translation gives CSARDGQGAEVHNSPLHF. This chain uses TRBV20-1 with TRBJ1-6; 11 bases map to TRBD1. The CDR3 covers 18 residues. Trimming removed 0 bases from V and 5 bases from J; junction bases left unmatched: 9. Per the germline V gene, CDR1 is DFQATT and CDR2 is SNEGSKA (reference sequence).

Regarding this clonotype: This may come from a read error, since a much larger clone is one base off. The chain recombines TRBV11-2 with TRBJ2-5; 12 bases are shared with TRBD2. The CDR3 is 17 residues long. Germline CDR1 SGHAT, CDR2 FQNNGV. The CDR3 spells CAGSQEASGREAETQYF. In DNA form, the CDR3 reads TGCGCCGGCAGCCAAGAGGCTAGCGGGAGGGAGGCGGAGACCCAGTACTTC.

This sequence joins TRBV2 and TRBJ1-1; D gene uncertain. CDR3 length: 15 residues. V was shortened by 2 bases and J by 8 bases, with 18 bases between the two germline ends. Germline V gene sequence: CDR1 SNHLY, CDR2 FYNNEI. Here the CDR3 DNA reads TGTGCCAGCAGTGAAAGGATAGGGTTCCCACTCGAAGCTTTCTTT. The encoded protein is CASSERIGFPLEAFF.

This clonotype was picked up a small number of times. One end of the junction is discordant with germline, which a read error may explain. The CDR3 sequence is CASSTMDGVHLGELFF. CDR3 nucleotide sequence: TGTGCCAGCAGTACGATGGACGGAGTCCATTTGGGAGAGCTGTTTTTT. The chain joins TRBV10-3 to TRBJ2-2; no clear D. The CDR3 is made up of 16 amino acids. The germline gives CDR1 ENHRY, CDR2 SYGVKD.

This chain uses TRBV10-1 with TRBJ1-2, with D perhaps TRBD1 (5 bases). Trimming removed 8 bases from V and 8 bases from J, with 18 bases in between. The length of the CDR3 is 13 residues. From germline, CDR1 is WNHNN and CDR2 SYGVQD (reference sequence). The CDR3 sequence is CASPGTPGCGYTF. Written as DNA, the CDR3 is TGCGCCAGCCCCGGGACCCCGGGTTGCGGCTACACCTTC.